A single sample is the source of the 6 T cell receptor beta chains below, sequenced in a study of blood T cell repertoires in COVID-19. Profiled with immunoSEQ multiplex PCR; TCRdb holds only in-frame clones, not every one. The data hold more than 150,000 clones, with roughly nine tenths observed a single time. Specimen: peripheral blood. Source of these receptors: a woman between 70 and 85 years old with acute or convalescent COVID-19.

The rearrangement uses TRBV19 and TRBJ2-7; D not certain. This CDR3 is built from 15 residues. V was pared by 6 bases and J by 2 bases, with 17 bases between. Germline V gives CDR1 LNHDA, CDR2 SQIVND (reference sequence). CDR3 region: CASRVALNGPYEQYV. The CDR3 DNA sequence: TGTGCCAGTAGGGTGGCTCTAAATGGGCCCTACGAGCAGTACGTC.

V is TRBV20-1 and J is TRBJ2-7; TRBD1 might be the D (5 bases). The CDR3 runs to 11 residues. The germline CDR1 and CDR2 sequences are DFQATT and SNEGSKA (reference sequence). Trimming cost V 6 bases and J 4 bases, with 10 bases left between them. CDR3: CSAPTVYEQYF. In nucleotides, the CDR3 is TGCAGTGCCCCGACAGTTTACGAGCAGTACTTC.

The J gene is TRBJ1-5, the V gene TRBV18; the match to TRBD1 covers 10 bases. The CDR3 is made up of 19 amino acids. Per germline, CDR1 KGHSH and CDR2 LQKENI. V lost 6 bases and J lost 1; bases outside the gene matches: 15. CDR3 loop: CASSRNRDRGLLSNQPQHF. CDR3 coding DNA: TGTGCCAGCTCCCGGAACCGGGACAGGGGTCTTCTGAGCAATCAGCCCCAGCATTTT.

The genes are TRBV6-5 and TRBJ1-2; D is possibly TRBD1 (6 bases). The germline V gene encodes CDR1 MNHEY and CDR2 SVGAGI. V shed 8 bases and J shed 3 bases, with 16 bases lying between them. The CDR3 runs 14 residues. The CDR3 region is CASGRPGHDYGYTF. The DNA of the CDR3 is TGTGCCAGCGGCCGACCGGGACACGACTATGGCTACACCTTC.

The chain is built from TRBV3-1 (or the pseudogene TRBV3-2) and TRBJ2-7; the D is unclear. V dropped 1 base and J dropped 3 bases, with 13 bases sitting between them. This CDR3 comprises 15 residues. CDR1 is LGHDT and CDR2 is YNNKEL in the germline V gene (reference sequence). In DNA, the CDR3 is TGTGCCAGCAGCCAAGTATTTGCCCTCAGCTACGAGCAGTACTTC. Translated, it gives CASSQVFALSYEQYF.

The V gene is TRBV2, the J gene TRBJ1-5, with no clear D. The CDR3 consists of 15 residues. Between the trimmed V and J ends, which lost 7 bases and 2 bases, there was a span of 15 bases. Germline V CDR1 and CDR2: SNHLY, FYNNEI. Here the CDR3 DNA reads TGTGCCAGCACACGAAAGGAGGGAGGCAATCAGCCCCAGCATTTT. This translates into CASTRKEGGNQPQHF.